A single sample gave rise to the 24 T cell receptor beta chains below, sequenced in a study of technical replicates of blood from a handful of donors. Repertoires were generated with immunoSEQ multiplex PCR, while TCRdb's copy carries only in-frame clones and drops some. The data contain fewer than 100,000 clones, less than 95% of them singletons. The material sequenced was T cells isolated from PBMCs. The receptors stem from a human donor in good health.

The V gene is TRBV9, the J gene TRBJ2-1; tentatively, D is TRBD2 (5 bases). There are 13 residues in the CDR3. Trimming removed 4 bases at V and 4 bases at J, with 9 bases between. In germline, CDR1 is SGDLS, CDR2 YYNGEE. CDR3 in amino acids: CASSFRLYNEQFF. The CDR3 nucleotides read TGTGCCAGCAGCTTCAGACTATACAATGAGCAGTTCTTC.

This clone was observed a few times. V gene TRBV19 combines with J gene TRBJ2-1, with TRBD1 identical over 7 bases. The CDR3 loop spans 15 amino acids. V dropped 1 base and J dropped 7; count of bases not matched to a gene: 7. The germline V gene has CDR1 LNHDA and CDR2 SQIVND (reference sequence). The CDR3 here is CASSIGWGQRNEQFF. The CDR3 DNA reads as TGTGCCAGTAGTATAGGTTGGGGACAGAGAAATGAGCAGTTCTTC. Drawing the rest from reference TRBV19 and TRBJ2-1, the complete variable domain is DGGITQSPKYLFRKEGQNVTLSCEQNLNHDAMYWYRQDPGQGLRLIYYSQIVNDFQKGDIAEGYSVSREKKESFPLTVTSAQKNPTAFYLCASSIGWGQRNEQFFGPGTRLTVL.

This clone was seen a single time. The junction differs from germline at one of its ends, possibly a read error. This sample also contains other DNA sequences that code for the same CDR3. The rearrangement links TRBV27 to TRBJ2-7; 15 bases are a match to TRBD2. The CDR3 is 19 residues long. Germline CDR1 reads MNHEY; CDR2 reads SMNVEV (reference sequence). In nucleotides, the CDR3 is TGTGCCAGCAATATTCTTACTTCTGGACTAGCGGGAGGGGGCCACGAGCAGTATTTC. Protein product: CASNILTSGLAGGGHEQYF.

The rearrangement uses TRBV19 and TRBJ1-1, with D possibly being TRBD1 (6 bases). Trimming cost V 7 bases and J 0 bases, with 15 bases left between them. Germline values: CDR1 LNHDA, CDR2 SQIVND (reference sequence). This CDR3 spans 15 amino acids. The CDR3 loop is CASKERGLLNTEAFF. In DNA, the CDR3 is TGTGCCAGTAAGGAGAGGGGGTTGTTGAACACTGAAGCTTTCTTT.

V is TRBV19 and J is TRBJ2-7; 8 bases line up with TRBD2. The V gene end was trimmed by 1 base and the J gene end by 0 bases; junction bases not matched to a gene: 2. Germline loops: CDR1 LNHDA, CDR2 SQIVND (reference sequence). The CDR3 length is 15 residues. The DNA of the CDR3 is TGTGCCAGTAGTATAGTGCTAGCGGGCTCCTACGAGCAGTACTTC. Translating it yields CASSIVLAGSYEQYF.

This chain connects TRBV19 to TRBJ1-1; 7 bases are shared with TRBD1. Germline CDR1 reads LNHDA; CDR2 reads SQIVND (reference sequence). The ends lost 3 bases at V and 2 bases at J; junction bases unmatched: 3. The length of the CDR3 is 14 residues. CDR3 loop: CASSIRGFNTEAFF. CDR3 sequence (DNA): TGTGCCAGTAGTATCAGGGGGTTCAACACTGAAGCTTTCTTT.

The chain is built from TRBV18 and TRBJ2-3; D uncertain. The CDR3 contains 16 residues. With 0 bases removed from V and 2 bases from J, the gap between germline ends came to 12 bases. Looked up from germline, CDR1 is KGHSH and CDR2 is LQKENI. The CDR3 DNA reads as TGTGCCAGCTCACCACCGTACAGTACCTTCACAGATACGCAGTATTTT. Residues: CASSPPYSTFTDTQYF.

This chain joins TRBV19 and TRBJ1-5; D unresolved. The CDR3 spans 20 residues. Trimming cost V 3 bases and J 1 base, with 25 bases left between them. Germline V gives CDR1 LNHDA, CDR2 SQIVND (reference sequence). CDR3 in DNA: TGTGCCAGTAGTATCGTCTCTTGGAAACAGAGGGTTTCGAGCAATCAGCCCCAGCATTTT. It translates to CASSIVSWKQRVSSNQPQHF.

This clone was detected only once. The rearrangement uses TRBV5-1 and TRBJ1-2; D gene unclear. Germline V gives CDR1 SGHRS, CDR2 YFSETQ. V lost 4 bases, J lost 3 bases, and 16 bases lay in between. CDR3 length equals 15 residues. CDR3 sequence: CASSPNHEYYYGYTF. CDR3 sequence (DNA): TGCGCCAGCAGCCCGAACCATGAGTACTACTATGGCTACACCTTC. Filled out from reference TRBV5-1 and TRBJ1-2, the complete variable domain reads KAGVTQTPRYLIKTRGQQVTLSCSPISGHRSVSWYQQTPGQGLQFLFEYFSETQRNKGNFPGRFSGRQFSNSRSEMNVSTLELGDSALYLCASSPNHEYYYGYTFGSGTRLTVV.

The chain combines TRBV29-1 with TRBJ1-4; D call uncertain. The V end was cut by 5 bases, the J end by 7 bases, with 5 bases between. The germline gives CDR1 SQVTM, CDR2 ANQGSEA. The CDR3 covers 10 residues. The CDR3 sequence is CSVLVEKLFF. DNA of the CDR3: TGCAGCGTTCTAGTTGAAAAACTGTTTTTT. The complete variable domain, with remaining parts taken from reference TRBV29-1 and TRBJ1-4, reads SAVISQKPSRDICQRGTSLTIQCQVDSQVTMMFWYRQQPGQSLTLIATANQGSEATYESGFVIDKFPISRPNLTFSTLTVSNMSPEDSSIYLCSVLVEKLFFGSGTQLSVL.

The chain links TRBV19 to TRBJ2-3; the D gene is possibly TRBD2 (5 bases). Germline loops: CDR1 LNHDA, CDR2 SQIVND (reference sequence). The CDR3 length is 13 residues. The V end lost 10 bases, the J end lost 3 bases, and 14 bases lay between the germline ends. The CDR3 loop is CAIRGLETDTQYF. CDR3 in DNA: TGTGCCATCAGAGGGCTAGAAACAGATACGCAGTATTTT.

The V gene is TRBV28, the J gene TRBJ1-5; weak D call: TRBD1 (5 bases). Germline loops: CDR1 MDHEN, CDR2 SYDVKM. This CDR3 spans 14 amino acids. V lost 6 bases, J lost 5 bases, and 14 bases lay in between. CDR3 in DNA: TGTGCCAGCAGCCCCCTAGGGGCATATCAGCCCCAGCATTTT. This translates into CASSPLGAYQPQHF.

This clone was seen a single time. The chain links TRBV15 to TRBJ2-1; D is uncertain. With 3 bases removed from V and 3 bases from J, the gap between germline ends came to 15 bases. This CDR3 is 16 amino acids long. CDR1 LNHNV and CDR2 YYDKDF come from the germline V gene (reference sequence). The CDR3 DNA reads TGTGCCACCAGCAGTGAAATCCTACACAGCTACAATGAGCAGTTCTTC. Amino acids: CATSSEILHSYNEQFF.

The J gene is TRBJ1-1, the V gene TRBV9, with 7 bases that match TRBD1. This CDR3 spans 15 amino acids. CDR1 is SGDLS, CDR2 YYNGEE, per germline. V shed 4 bases, J shed 0 bases, and the junction held 6 bases outside the gene matches. The CDR3 sequence: CASSYDRAMNTEAFF. The CDR3 bases are TGTGCCAGCAGCTACGACAGGGCGATGAACACTGAAGCTTTCTTT.

The chain has TRBV9 and TRBJ2-7, with 13 bases lining up with TRBD2. The V segment lost 3 bases and the J segment 0 bases; nucleotides outside the gene matches: 3. From germline, CDR1 is SGDLS and CDR2 YYNGEE. CDR3 length equals 16 residues. CDR3 DNA: TGTGCCAGCAGCGCCGGGACTAGCGGGAACTCCTACGAGCAGTACTTC. It yields the protein CASSAGTSGNSYEQYF.

The chain is built from TRBV7-9 and TRBJ2-7; perhaps TRBD2 as D (6 bases). The CDR3 is made up of 11 amino acids. V lost 8 bases and J lost 1, with 6 bases in between. In germline, CDR1 is SEHNR, CDR2 FQNEAQ (reference sequence). The DNA of the CDR3 is TGTGCCAGCGCGGGGTCCTACGAGCAGTACTTC. Amino acid sequence: CASAGSYEQYF.

This clone was recorded a few times. The V call is TRBV19, the J call TRBJ2-3; D possibly corresponds to TRBD2 (6 bases). Looked up from germline, CDR1 is LNHDA and CDR2 is SQIVND (reference sequence). The CDR3 covers 13 residues. Trimming removed 10 bases from V and 2 bases from J, with 13 bases in between. The CDR3 is CATQGLITDTQYF. As DNA, the CDR3 is TGTGCCACTCAGGGACTGATCACAGATACGCAGTATTTT.

This chain links TRBV4-3 with TRBJ2-1, with D uncertain. The germline V gene encodes CDR1 LGHNA and CDR2 YSLEER. The V end lost 2 bases, the J end lost 5 bases, and 7 bases lay between the germline ends. CDR3 length equals 13 residues. The chain's CDR3 is CASSQSRDNEQFF. For the CDR3, the DNA is TGCGCCAGCAGCCAAAGCCGGGACAATGAGCAGTTCTTC.

J is TRBJ2-3 and V is TRBV5-4; 9 bases align to TRBD2. J gave up 5 bases and V 2 bases, and 6 bases lay outside the gene matches. The CDR3 runs to 15 residues. CDR1 and CDR2 (germline): SGHNT, YYREEE (reference sequence). CDR3 sequence (DNA): TGTGCCAGCAGCTTTCGGGCGGGAGGGAAAGATACGCAGTATTTT. Its protein is CASSFRAGGKDTQYF.

The CDR3 reads CASSFPGQGMEYGYTF. CDR3 coding DNA: TGTGCCAGCAGCTTTCCGGGACAGGGGATGGAGTATGGCTACACCTTC. The chain combines TRBV9 with TRBJ1-2, with TRBD1 matching over 10 bases. The CDR3 sequence is 16 residues long. V shed 4 bases, J shed 5 bases, and the junction held 11 bases outside the gene matches. CDR1 is SGDLS, CDR2 YYNGEE, per germline.

The genes are TRBV6-1 and TRBJ1-2; maybe TRBD1 (5 bases). V lost 3 bases to trimming and J lost 8 bases, with 16 bases between them. In germline, CDR1 is MNHNS, CDR2 SASEGT. This CDR3 has 14 amino acids. CDR3 amino acids: CASSDGGTPRGYTF. CDR3 nucleotides: TGTGCCAGCAGTGATGGAGGGACCCCCAGGGGCTACACCTTC.

Concerning this clone: Other DNA sequences in the same sample also yield this CDR3. The V call is TRBV11-2, the J call TRBJ1-1; D gene ambiguous. The CDR3 runs to 13 residues. The V gene's germline CDR1 is SGHAT and CDR2 FQNNGV. The V end lost 0 bases, the J end lost 2 bases, and 4 bases lay between the germline ends. CDR3 DNA: TGTGCCAGCAGCTTAGATCGTAACACTGAAGCTTTCTTT. Amino acids: CASSLDRNTEAFF.

The chain has TRBV2 and TRBJ2-1; D perhaps matches TRBD1 (5 bases). Between the trimmed V and J ends, which lost 6 bases and 0 bases, there was a span of 9 bases. The CDR3 is 14 amino acids. Germline CDR1 reads SNHLY; CDR2 reads FYNNEI. CDR3 loop: CASRRQSSYNEQFF. Here the CDR3 DNA reads TGTGCCAGCAGAAGACAGAGCTCCTACAATGAGCAGTTCTTC.

This clone was seen only once. V gene TRBV6-5 combines with J gene TRBJ2-3; 8 bases map to TRBD1. The CDR3 covers 15 residues. Germline values: CDR1 MNHEY, CDR2 SVGAGI. The junction had 8 bases not matched to a gene; V was cut back by 6 bases and J by 3 bases. CDR3 sequence: CASSYTGGPTDTQYF. CDR3 bases: TGTGCCAGCAGCTATACAGGGGGTCCTACAGATACGCAGTATTTT.